This T cell receptor beta chain came from a study of T cell responses to AZD1222 COVID-19 vaccine. Study results and limitations: The number of AZD1222 recipients seropositive at baseline was only 6 or 7. The study found vaccine-associated CD4 TCRs spanning spike, dominant at 160-218 and 743-854. Donors were chiefly white British, with a greater number of females, and clonal diversity was perhaps underestimated.

The repertoire was sequenced with immunoSEQ multiplex PCR; TCRdb's copy has only in-frame clones and lacks some. The data contain approximately 140,000 clones, 75% to 95% of them singletons. Germline CDR1 reads SGHRS; CDR2 reads YFSETQ. V was pared by 2 bases and J by 4 bases, with 12 bases between. The CDR3 spans 14 residues. Note on this clone: Its target is unknown.

The origin of this receptor is an adult in good health. The chain has TRBV5-1 and TRBJ1-2; no reliable D call. The sequenced sample was peripheral blood, obtained on day 0 of MenACWY control vaccination. Here the CDR3 DNA reads TGCGCCAGCAGCTTAGATACGTCGAGCTATGGCTACACCTTC. This codes for CASSLDTSSYGYTF.